Given below is one T cell receptor (beta chain) in context. Its antigen is currently not known. Base qualities are missing; no much larger clone stands one base away. The CDR3 goes from the cysteine to the phenylalanine over 12 residues. The entry retains the CDR3 DNA only, 36 bases that are in frame from base 1. The germline V gene sets CDR1 to SQVTM and CDR2 to ANQGSEA. Relative to germline, V is 6 bases shorter and J is 1 base shorter, with 4 bases between their ends. This sample was taken from a study of T cell repertoires in cytomegalovirus infection (dated by TCRdb to between 2018 and 2021). Study-wide context: Donor HLA type was relevant to the analysis, as public TCR beta signatures indicated carriage of CMV infection together with the matching HLA type.

TCRdb shows the sequencer as Illumina HiSeq 1500. TCRdb's own reprocessing of the public reads used fastp at Q25 and MiXCR and kept productive beta chains. Each CDR3 protein appears once, grouped with its most common genes and DNA. This sample comprises about 740,000 distinct CDR3 sequences, less than 40% of them detected only once. In total, the top ten clones hold around 2.8% of the sample. Overall study results and their limits: In both this cohort and an independent roughly 350-donor cohort, the cumulative frequency of public TCR beta family members distinguished carriers of CMV infection plus the relevant HLA type. The ex vivo response was dominated by HLA-C-restricted CMV-specific TCR beta clonotypes, which also provided the single most frequent clonotype in two of eight donors.

What was sequenced was PBMCs. This clonotype was obtained from a human donor in good health (CMV status not recorded). Some clones in this sample may be carry-over from other donors' samples. The chain is encoded by TRBV29-1 joined to TRBJ2-6; no D segment can be confidently identified. The CDR3 reads CSVRSGANVLTF. In nucleotide form, the sequence is TGCAGCGTGCGATCTGGGGCCAACGTCCTGACTTTC.